This T cell receptor (beta chain) derives from a study of regulatory T cells in long-lasting Graves disease (dated by TCRdb to 2020 to 2022). Background for the entire study: Patients with newly diagnosed Graves' disease had been on antithyroid drugs for under 3 months. Persistent Graves' disease patients were compared with newly diagnosed Graves' disease patients by peripheral blood TCR sequencing and RNA sequencing. The study took place in China and was registered as a clinical trial. A total of about 33 samples were covered by TCR sequencing, comprising 13 persistent and 20 newly diagnosed Graves' disease patients.

This sample's time point label indicates: newly diagnosed GD, antithyroid drugs for less than 3 months. For both TCR sequencing and RNA sequencing, RNA was extracted from PBMCs using TRIzol. Graves' disease was diagnosed according to American Thyroid Association guidelines. The patients came from an endocrinology department in Xi'an, China. Each patient gave approximately 9.7 milliliters of peripheral blood, collected in an EDTA anticoagulant tube. Ficoll Paque Plus density gradient separation was used to isolate PBMCs, and no additional T cell sorting was done. An Agilent 2100 Bioanalyzer and agarose gel were used to assess RNA quality, and a NanoDrop 2000 was used to measure RNA concentration. Library preparation used multiplex PCR. Sequencing took place on an Illumina HiSeq 4000. To build TCR beta libraries, CDR3 regions were amplified by Arm-PCR using iRepertoire HTBI primers. Before sequencing, the PCR products underwent gel purification. In the authors' own workflow: Gene usage analysis of CDR3 amino acid clonotypes used the roughly 60 TRBV and 14 to 15 TRBJ segments found across samples. COPE and FqMerger were used to merge the filtered high-quality paired reads into contigs. Contigs were aligned with BLAST to IMGT TRBV, TRBD and TRBJ reference genes, and CDR3 was defined per IMGT. Any clonotype with a frequency above 0.1% was counted as a highly expanded clone. Repertoire diversity was measured by Shannon entropy, and V-J evenness by the Gini coefficient. Public clonotypes were defined as clonotypes shared by more than one individual. Starting from the raw public reads, TCRdb applied fastp trimming at Q25, assembled clones with MiXCR and retained in-frame beta chains. Rows are combined by CDR3 protein, so each entry shows the most common genes and DNA. TCRdb, not the original authors, processed these V and J calls. Present in this sample are 500,000 or so distinct CDR3 sequences, roughly 16% of which were seen just once. The top ten clones comprise more than 9% of the sample.

Broad study findings and their caveats: Persistent patients shared more public clonotypes among themselves (approximately 2,500) than newly diagnosed patients did (more than 950). The authors noted that the small sample size was a limitation that may lower accuracy. Lower TCR Shannon entropy and fewer highly expanded clones were observed in persistent Graves' disease patients than in newly diagnosed patients, which suggested clonal expansion. Only the TCR beta chain was sequenced and analyzed. Because the primary lesion, thyroid tissue, could not be accessed, the study looked at peripheral blood alone.

This clonotype was counted ten times or more. Its antigen remains unidentified. No clone much larger than this one lies a single base away; base qualities are absent. In addition, the sample was reused for a study of T cells in Graves' hyperthyroidism and ophthalmopathy. As that second study puts it: Stable Graves' hyperthyroidism was defined as no progression to ophthalmopathy during 18 months of follow-up. Hyperthyroidism patients were newly diagnosed, with disease duration under 2 months, and aged 18 to 65 years. Any patient with an uncontrolled infection, another autoimmune disease, pregnancy or lactation was excluded. Clinical symptoms, serum thyroxine and TRAb, thyroid ultrasound, and orbital computed tomography formed the basis for the diagnoses. The TCR CDR3 was subjected to a first round of RT-PCR using the HTBI primer set and the Qiagen OneStep RT-PCR kit. Most expanded thyroid clonotypes (frequency above 0.001) were also found in blood, which suggests that blood repertoires may mirror thyroid immune responses. Ophthalmopathy was separated from stable hyperthyroidism by a 13 V-J signature model, with around 90% sensitivity and just over 81% specificity obtained in cross-validation and 80%/75% obtained in testing. In validation, the model predicted progression to ophthalmopathy a median of around 6.5 months before onset, with approximately 70% sensitivity and more than 72% specificity. To identify TCR V-J signatures that set the groups apart, the researchers used a discovery cohort of about a hundred patients, made up of about 44 with Graves' ophthalmopathy and 57 with stable Graves' hyperthyroidism. Prospective prediction of ophthalmopathy was tested in an independent validation cohort consisting of roughly 19 hyperthyroidism patients and around 16 patients who later progressed to ophthalmopathy. The 95 to 100 discovery patients were randomly divided into training and test sets at a 7:3 ratio. In several Graves' hyperthyroidism patients, the study also compared T-cell repertoires from thyroid tissue with T-cell repertoires from blood. Following sampling, methimazole starting at 30 mg daily was given to hyperthyroidism patients, and high-dose intravenous methylprednisolone was given to ophthalmopathy patients. Libraries were constructed in a second round of multiplex PCR, after which size selection and purification were carried out. The libraries were sequenced on an Illumina HiSeq2000 using paired-end 100 bp reads. Raw data were processed with SOAPnuke, discarding reads with adapters, uncalled bases, mean Phred below 15, or no exact constant-primer or identifier match. High-quality paired reads were merged using COPE v1.2.5, and each unique nucleotide sequence was defined as a clonotype. MiTCR v1.1 was used to align the clonotypes against IMGT TRBV, TRBD and TRBJ reference segments. Only V-J combinations with frequency above 0.0001, covering about 99% of repertoires, were analysed. A TCS score was defined as the ratio between F50 (clonal expansion) and ExV (chaos), using BLOSUM62-based TCRdist between CDR3 peptides within each V-J. Welch's t-statistics and random forest reduced some 510 V-J features to some 14, which were used in a naive Bayes classifier (R e1071). Sample size was not statistically predetermined, and blinding of investigators to group allocation was not performed. The paper reports TCR Vbeta CDR3 sequencing of roughly 140 peripheral blood samples: 40 to 45 ophthalmopathy, fewer than 80 hyperthyroidism and about 17 progressor patients.

The sample was peripheral blood mononuclear cells (PBMCs), taken at new diagnosis, from a patient treated with antithyroid drugs. The receptor comes from a man aged 35 to 55 with Graves disease. Donor details come from another sample of the same person, matched by shared clones.

The DNA sequence is as follows: TGTGCCACCTACCCGGGACAGCAAGAGACCCAGTACTTC. It is translated as CATYPGQQETQYF. The chain is assembled from TRBV2 and TRBJ2-5; a stretch of 7 junction bases matches TRBD1. The V end gives up 10 bases and the J end 2 bases, leaving 7 bases in the junction not matched to a gene. The CDR1 and CDR2 encoded by the germline V gene are SNHLY and FYNNEI. The CDR3 measures 13 amino acids from cysteine to phenylalanine. Only the CDR3 DNA stays, 39 bases, in frame from base 1.